This TCR beta chain emerged from a study of CD8+ T cells in alopecia areata. cDNA reverse transcribed from extracted RNA served as the sequencing template. Clones were read by immunoSEQ multiplex PCR, and TCRdb kept only the in-frame ones, dropping some. The sample carries roughly 230,000 clones, 40% to 45% recorded once. As to treatment: oral pan-JAK inhibitor, 5-10 mg twice daily. Trimming at V came to 1 base and at J to 9 bases, leaving 6 bases not matched to a gene. The CDR3 has 15 amino acids. Germline V gene sequence: CDR1 SGHTA, CDR2 FQGNSA. This chain links TRBV7-2 with TRBJ2-1; 10 bases fit TRBD2. The sample consisted of CD4+ T cells sorted from blood, taken at approximately week 37, from a patient treated with tofacitinib. The receptor comes from a human donor with alopecia areata. CDR3 sequence reads: CASSLVAGGQGEQFF. The CDR3 DNA follows: TGTGCCAGCAGCTTAGTAGCGGGAGGCCAGGGTGAGCAGTTCTTC.